The T cell receptor (beta chain) under discussion was sequenced for a study of cytomegalovirus exposure and HLA in healthy donors. The study, taken as a whole, reports: High sensitivity and specificity were reportedly achieved when the classifier diagnosed cytomegalovirus status.

To note about this clone: Its antigen is currently unknown.

The PCR ran on 60 Vbeta and 13 Jbeta primers. The method was immunoSEQ multiplex PCR; TCRdb's version includes in-frame clones alone and lacks a portion of them. The sample lists fewer than 150,000 clones, under 80% occurring once. Germline loops: CDR1 MNHEY, CDR2 SMNVEV (reference sequence). V lost 5 bases and J lost 8, with 24 bases in between. The CDR3 is 16 residues long. J is TRBJ1-2 and V is TRBV27, with D tentatively TRBD1 (6 bases). This sequence originates from a woman in her 50s in good health and CMV-seropositive. The specimen was PBMCs. The CDR3 DNA reads as TGTGCCAGCAGTGCTACGATCCGGGACACCTGGAGGGGCTACACCTTC. It specifies CASSATIRDTWRGYTF.